The T cell receptor (beta chain) described here comes from a study of CD8 T cells in Susac syndrome. cDNA came from approximately 0.5 to 1 ug RNA primed by random hexamers. MiXCR was run by TCRdb on the immunoSEQ multiplex PCR reads, yielding one entry per CDR3 protein. Among approximately 260,000 distinct CDR3 sequences, 90% to 97% were seen once, and the ten largest hold roughly 0.1%. Germline CDR1 is SNHLY and CDR2 is FYNNEI. This CDR3 is built from 14 residues. Trimming took 2 bases from V and 4 from J, leaving 11 bases between them. This TCR was sampled from a human donor with Susac syndrome. Specimen: CD4+ T cells from PBMCs. V gene TRBV2 combines with J gene TRBJ2-5; tentatively, D is TRBD1 (5 bases). CDR3 in amino acids: CASSESPGIETQYF. The CDR3 nucleotides are TGTGCCAGCAGTGAATCCCCAGGGATAGAGACCCAGTACTTC.